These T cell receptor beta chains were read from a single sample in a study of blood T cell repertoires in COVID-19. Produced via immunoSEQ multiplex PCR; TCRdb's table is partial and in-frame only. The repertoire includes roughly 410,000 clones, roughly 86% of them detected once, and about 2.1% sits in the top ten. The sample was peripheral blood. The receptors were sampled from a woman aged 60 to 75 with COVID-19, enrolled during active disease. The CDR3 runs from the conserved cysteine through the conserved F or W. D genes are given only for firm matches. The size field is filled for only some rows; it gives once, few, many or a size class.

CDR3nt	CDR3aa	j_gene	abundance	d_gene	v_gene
TGTGCCAGCAGTTACTCACCAGGGGTCCACGAGCAGTACTTC	CASSYSPGVHEQYF	TRBJ2-7	NA	NA	TRBV6-5
TGTGCCAGCAGTTCCCGCCGGCAGGTGGTCTACGAGCAGTACTTC	CASSSRRQVVYEQYF	TRBJ2-7	NA	NA	TRBV6-6
TGTGCCAGCAGCCTCGCGACGGGACAGGGGGTAAAACTGTTTTTT	CASSLATGQGVKLFF	TRBJ1-4	NA	TRBD1	TRBV7-9
TGTGCCACCAGTGATTCAACGACTAGGGCCGTCAAAATACAAGAGACCCAGTACTTC	CATSDSTTRAVKIQETQYF	TRBJ2-5	NA	NA	TRBV24-1
TGTGCCAGCAGCCGCGGACCGGGAGGGGACACTGAAGCTTTCTTT	CASSRGPGGDTEAFF	TRBJ1-1	NA	NA	TRBV3-1/TRBV3-2
TGCGCCAGCAGCCGCCAGGGACAGGGGCTGGATACGCAGTATTTT	CASSRQGQGLDTQYF	TRBJ2-3	NA	TRBD1	TRBV4-1
TGCGCCAGCAGTCTCCGGGATGGGAGGACTGAAGCTTTCTTT	CASSLRDGRTEAFF	TRBJ1-1	NA	NA	TRBV5-1
TGTGCCATAGACAGGGGTATGGACGAGCAGTACTTC	CAIDRGMDEQYF	TRBJ2-7	once	TRBD1	TRBV2
TGCGCCAGCAGCCGCGGGGGCGAGGACACAGATACGCAGTATTTT	CASSRGGEDTDTQYF	TRBJ2-3	NA	NA	TRBV5-1
TGTGCCAGCAGAAGGGGTAGGGATCAGCCCCAGCATTTT	CASRRGRDQPQHF	TRBJ1-5	few	NA	TRBV2
TGTGCCAGCAGTTTATCAGGGGTCTGGGAGACCCAGTACTTC	CASSLSGVWETQYF	TRBJ2-5	NA	NA	TRBV27
TGTGCCAGCAGTTCCCGCGGGGCGTCCTACGAGCAGTACTTC	CASSSRGASYEQYF	TRBJ2-7	NA	NA	TRBV6-5
TGTGCCAGCAGCCCCAGGGTCGGAAACTATGGCTACACCTTC	CASSPRVGNYGYTF	TRBJ1-2	NA	NA	TRBV3-1/TRBV3-2
TGTGCCACCACTAGAGGAGGAGGGTACGAGCAGTACTTC	CATTRGGGYEQYF	TRBJ2-7	NA	NA	TRBV15
TGTGCCAGCAGCTCCCTACAGGAGACCCAGTACTTC	CASSSLQETQYF	TRBJ2-5	NA	NA	TRBV7-9
TGTGCCAGCAGCTTAGTCGGGTACGAGCAGTACTTC	CASSLVGYEQYF	TRBJ2-7	NA	NA	TRBV11-2
TGTGCCAGCAGCTTTATGAGGAGGGAAGCTTTCTTT	CASSFMRREAFF	TRBJ1-1	NA	NA	TRBV5-6
TGTGCCATCAGTGAACTCGCCGGGACAGGGAGCTTAGGTGCTGAAGCTTTCTTT	CAISELAGTGSLGAEAFF	TRBJ1-1	NA	TRBD1	TRBV10-3
TGTGCCAGCAGCAACTCAGGGGGCTCCGCCTGGGAGCAGTACTTC	CASSNSGGSAWEQYF	TRBJ2-7	NA	TRBD1	TRBV5-4
TGTGCCAGCAGCGCCCCCGGGACAGGACTGTCCTACGAGCAGTACTTC	CASSAPGTGLSYEQYF	TRBJ2-7	NA	TRBD1	TRBV28
TGTGCCAGCAGCCCGCGTCGTGGGGCGGTAGAGACCCAGTACTTC	CASSPRRGAVETQYF	TRBJ2-5	NA	NA	TRBV7-3
TGTGCCAGCAGCACCAGAAGTGGGACCCAGTACTTC	CASSTRSGTQYF	TRBJ2-5	NA	NA	TRBV3-1/TRBV3-2
TGTGCCAGCCTCACAAGGGATAGCGGAGTTCCGAACACCGGGGAGCTGTTTTTT	CASLTRDSGVPNTGELFF	TRBJ2-2	NA	NA	TRBV2
TGTGCCAGCAGCTTAGATATAGGACAGGGGAACACCGGGGAGCTGTTTTTT	CASSLDIGQGNTGELFF	TRBJ2-2	NA	TRBD1	TRBV11-2
TGTGCCAGCAGACACAGCACAGATACGCAGTATTTT	CASRHSTDTQYF	TRBJ2-3	NA	NA	TRBV6-5
TGCGCCAGCAGCCCGGGACAGGGTGCCTACGAGCAGTACTTC	CASSPGQGAYEQYF	TRBJ2-7	NA	TRBD1	TRBV5-1
TGTGCCAGCAGCTCTCGGTGGAGGGACACCATATATTTT	CASSSRWRDTIYF	TRBJ1-3	NA	NA	TRBV27
TGCGCCAGCAGTGAGTATTCAGCGGGGGGGCCTTACCCGTATTTT	CASSEYSAGGPYPYF	TRBJ2-3	once	TRBD2	TRBV10-2
TGTGCCACCAGCAGAGATACGGGACAGAGGAGCAATCAGCCCCAGCATTTT	CATSRDTGQRSNQPQHF	TRBJ1-5	NA	TRBD1	TRBV15
TGTGCCAGCAGTGAGTCCCAGGGGGATTCACCCCTCCACTTT	CASSESQGDSPLHF	TRBJ1-6	NA	TRBD1	TRBV25-1
TGTGCCAGCAGCTTGGGAGGGAACTATGGCTACACCTTC	CASSLGGNYGYTF	TRBJ1-2	NA	NA	TRBV5-4
TGTGCCAGCAGCCAATGGCTAGCGGGGGACCAAGAGACCCAGTACTTC	CASSQWLAGDQETQYF	TRBJ2-5	NA	TRBD2	TRBV6-6
TGTGCCACCAGTGAGGGGGGTTCTCGGGGCGAGCAGTACTTC	CATSEGGSRGEQYF	TRBJ2-7	NA	NA	TRBV24-1
TGTGCCAGCAGCTCTAACCCAAGGGGGGGGCTGCACACTGAAGCTTTCTTT	CASSSNPRGGLHTEAFF	TRBJ1-1	NA	NA	TRBV21-1
TGCGCCAGCAGCTTGGGGCAAAACACCGGGGAGCTGTTTTTT	CASSLGQNTGELFF	TRBJ2-2	NA	NA	TRBV5-1
TGTGCCAGCAGTCTGCCGGGACTAGCGGGGGAGGGGACCCAGTACTTC	CASSLPGLAGEGTQYF	TRBJ2-5	NA	TRBD2	TRBV7-3
TGTGCCACCAGAACAGAGACGACAGGGGTCAGATATGGCTACACCTTC	CATRTETTGVRYGYTF	TRBJ1-2	NA	TRBD1	TRBV15
TGTGCCAGCAGCTTAGGCAGGGCGATGAACACTGAAGCTTTCTTT	CASSLGRAMNTEAFF	TRBJ1-1	NA	NA	TRBV7-9
TGTGCCAGCAGTTACGCAGCTAACTATGGCTACACCTTC	CASSYAANYGYTF	TRBJ1-2	NA	NA	TRBV6-6
TGTGCCAGCAGACGGGGGAACACTGAAGCTTTCTTT	CASRRGNTEAFF	TRBJ1-1	NA	NA	TRBV28
TGTGCCAGCAGCCCAGGAACCGGGGGGCCAGAGACCCAGTACTTC	CASSPGTGGPETQYF	TRBJ2-5	NA	NA	TRBV7-3
TGTGCCAGCAGCTCTCGACTTAGCAATCAGCCCCAGCATTTT	CASSSRLSNQPQHF	TRBJ1-5	NA	NA	TRBV7-2